This T cell receptor (beta chain) was recorded in a study of CD8+ T cells in alopecia areata. General study results and limits: In patients, TCRs were shared less clearly than in mice, and HLA may possibly be involved. Across lesional scalp, and particularly alopecia totalis/universalis, clonality surpassed that of normal scalp.

The germline V gene encodes CDR1 SGHRS and CDR2 YFSETQ. CDR3 length: 15 amino acids. V lost 4 bases and J lost 0, with 10 bases in between. For this clone: Its specificity is unknown.

The authors extracted RNA and reverse transcribed it into cDNA as the sequencing template. The repertoire was sequenced with immunoSEQ multiplex PCR; TCRdb's copy has only in-frame clones and lacks some. Among under 40,000 clones listed, under 65% were seen once. CD4+ cells obtained from roughly 5 patients were subjected to sorting into CD25+CD127- cells. Alopecia areata patients provided lesional scalp punch biopsies and peripheral blood, both collected for the study. Using a FACSAria, the CD4+ and CD8+ T cells were sorted from the PBMCs. This receptor was identified in a human donor with alopecia areata. The sample was CD4+ Tregs sorted from blood. The gene calls are TRBV5-1 and TRBJ1-4; the D is unclear. CDR3 sequence (DNA): TGCGCCAGCAGCCCCCCCGGAGCAACTAATGAAAAACTGTTTTTT. Translation gives CASSPPGATNEKLFF.